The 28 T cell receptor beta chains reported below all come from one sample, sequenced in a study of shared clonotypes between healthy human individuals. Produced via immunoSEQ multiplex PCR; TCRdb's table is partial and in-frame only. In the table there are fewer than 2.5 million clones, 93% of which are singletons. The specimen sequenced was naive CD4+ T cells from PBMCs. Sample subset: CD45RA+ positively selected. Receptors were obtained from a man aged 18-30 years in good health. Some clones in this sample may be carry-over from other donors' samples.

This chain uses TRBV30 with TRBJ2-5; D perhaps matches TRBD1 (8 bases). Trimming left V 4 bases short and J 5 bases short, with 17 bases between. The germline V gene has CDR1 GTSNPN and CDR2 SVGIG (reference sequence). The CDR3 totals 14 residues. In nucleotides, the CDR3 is TGTGCCTGGACGTCAGGACAGGGAGGGGAGACCCAGTACTTC. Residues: CAWTSGQGGETQYF.

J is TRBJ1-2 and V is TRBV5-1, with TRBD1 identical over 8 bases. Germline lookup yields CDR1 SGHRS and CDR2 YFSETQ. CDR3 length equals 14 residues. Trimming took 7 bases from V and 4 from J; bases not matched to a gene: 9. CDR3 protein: CASHPDQGAYGYTF. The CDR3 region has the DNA TGCGCCAGCCATCCCGACCAGGGGGCCTATGGCTACACCTTC.

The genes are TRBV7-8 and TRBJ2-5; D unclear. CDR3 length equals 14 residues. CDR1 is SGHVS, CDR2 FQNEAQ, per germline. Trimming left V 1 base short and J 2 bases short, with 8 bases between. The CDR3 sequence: CASSLVRLQETQYF. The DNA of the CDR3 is TGTGCCAGCAGCTTAGTTCGGTTACAAGAGACCCAGTACTTC.

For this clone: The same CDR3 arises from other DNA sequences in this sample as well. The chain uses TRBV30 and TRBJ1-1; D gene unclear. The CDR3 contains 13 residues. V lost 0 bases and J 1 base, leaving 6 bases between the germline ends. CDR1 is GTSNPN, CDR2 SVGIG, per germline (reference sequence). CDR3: CAWSVLWNTEAFF. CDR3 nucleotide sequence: TGTGCCTGGAGTGTATTGTGGAACACTGAAGCTTTCTTT.

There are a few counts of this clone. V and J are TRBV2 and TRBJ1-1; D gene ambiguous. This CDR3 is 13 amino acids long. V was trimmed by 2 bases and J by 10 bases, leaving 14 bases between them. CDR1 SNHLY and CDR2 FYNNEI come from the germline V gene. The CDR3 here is CASSETRGRIAFF. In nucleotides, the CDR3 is TGTGCCAGCAGTGAAACACGGGGAAGAATAGCTTTCTTT.

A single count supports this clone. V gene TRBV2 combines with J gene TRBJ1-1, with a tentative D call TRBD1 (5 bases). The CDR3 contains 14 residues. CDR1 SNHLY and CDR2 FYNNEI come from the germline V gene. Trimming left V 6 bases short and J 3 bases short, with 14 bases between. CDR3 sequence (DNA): TGTGCCAGCAGGGTTGACAGCTTGTACACTGAAGCTTTCTTT. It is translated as CASRVDSLYTEAFF.

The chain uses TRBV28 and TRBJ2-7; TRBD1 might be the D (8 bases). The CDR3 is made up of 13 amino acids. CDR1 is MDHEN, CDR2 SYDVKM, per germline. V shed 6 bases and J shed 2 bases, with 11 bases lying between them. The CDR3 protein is CASRQGGPYEQYF. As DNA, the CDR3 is TGTGCCAGCAGACAGGGGGGGCCCTACGAGCAGTACTTC.

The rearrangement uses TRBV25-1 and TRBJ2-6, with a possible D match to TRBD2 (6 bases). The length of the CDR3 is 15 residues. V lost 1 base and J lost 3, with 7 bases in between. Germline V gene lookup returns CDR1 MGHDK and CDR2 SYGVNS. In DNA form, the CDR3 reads TGTGCCAGCAGTGAATCGGGGGTTGGGGCCAACGTCCTGACTTTC. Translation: CASSESGVGANVLTF. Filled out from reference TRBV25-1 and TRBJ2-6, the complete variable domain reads EADIYQTPRYLVIGTGKKITLECSQTMGHDKMYWYQQDPGMELHLIHYSYGVNSTEKGDLSSESTVSRIRTEHFPLTLESARPSHTSQYLCASSESGVGANVLTFGAGSRLTVL.

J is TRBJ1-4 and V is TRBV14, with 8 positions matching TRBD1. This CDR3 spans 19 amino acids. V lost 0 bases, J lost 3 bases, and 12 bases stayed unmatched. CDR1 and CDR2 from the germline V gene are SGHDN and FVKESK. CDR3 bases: TGTGCCAGCAGCCAAGATTACGGCAGGGGGCTATCGGCTAATGAAAAACTGTTTTTT. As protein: CASSQDYGRGLSANEKLFF.

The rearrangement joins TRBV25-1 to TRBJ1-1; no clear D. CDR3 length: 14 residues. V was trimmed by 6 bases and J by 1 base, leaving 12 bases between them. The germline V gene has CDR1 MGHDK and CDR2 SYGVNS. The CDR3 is CASRGRVRNTEAFF. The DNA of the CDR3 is TGTGCCAGCAGGGGTAGGGTTCGGAACACTGAAGCTTTCTTT.

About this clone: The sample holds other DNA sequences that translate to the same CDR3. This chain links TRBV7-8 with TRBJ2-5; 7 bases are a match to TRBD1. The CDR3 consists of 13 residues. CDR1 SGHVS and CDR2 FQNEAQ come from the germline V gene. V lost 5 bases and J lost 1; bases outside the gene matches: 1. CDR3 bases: TGTGCCAGCAGCCGGGACAGCCAAGAGACCCAGTACTTC. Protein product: CASSRDSQETQYF.

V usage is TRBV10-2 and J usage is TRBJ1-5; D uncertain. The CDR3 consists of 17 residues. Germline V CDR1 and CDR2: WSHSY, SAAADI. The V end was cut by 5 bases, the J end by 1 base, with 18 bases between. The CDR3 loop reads CASSSGIRVRSNQPQHF. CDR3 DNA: TGCGCCAGCAGTTCCGGGATCCGAGTAAGGAGCAATCAGCCCCAGCATTTT.

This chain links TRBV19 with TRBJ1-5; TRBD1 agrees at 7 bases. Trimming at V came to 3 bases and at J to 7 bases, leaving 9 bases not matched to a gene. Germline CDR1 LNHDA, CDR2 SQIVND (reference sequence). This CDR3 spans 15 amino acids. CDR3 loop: CASSMDRQGGQPQHF. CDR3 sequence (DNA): TGTGCCAGTAGTATGGACCGACAGGGTGGCCAGCCCCAGCATTTT.

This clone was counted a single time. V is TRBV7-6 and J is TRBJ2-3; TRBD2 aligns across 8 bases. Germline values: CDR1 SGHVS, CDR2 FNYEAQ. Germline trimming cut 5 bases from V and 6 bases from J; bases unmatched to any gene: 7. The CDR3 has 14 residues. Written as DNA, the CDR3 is TGTGCCAGCAGCATGAGCGGGAGCAGGGATACGCAGTATTTT. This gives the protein CASSMSGSRDTQYF.

For the CDR3, the DNA is TGCGCCAGCAGCTTGATCCCTGGTCGGGAGACCCAGTACTTC. This translates into CASSLIPGRETQYF. The J gene is TRBJ2-5, the V gene TRBV5-1; D is uncertain. The ends were cut back, 1 base at V and 5 bases at J, with 12 bases in the middle. This CDR3 contains 14 residues. From germline, CDR1 is SGHRS and CDR2 YFSETQ.

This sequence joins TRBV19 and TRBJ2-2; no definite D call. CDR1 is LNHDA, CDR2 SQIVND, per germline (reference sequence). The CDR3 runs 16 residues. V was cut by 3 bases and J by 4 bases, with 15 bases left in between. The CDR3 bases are TGTGCCAGTAGTATTCGGGTAGGGTCGGGCACCGGGGAGCTGTTTTTT. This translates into CASSIRVGSGTGELFF.

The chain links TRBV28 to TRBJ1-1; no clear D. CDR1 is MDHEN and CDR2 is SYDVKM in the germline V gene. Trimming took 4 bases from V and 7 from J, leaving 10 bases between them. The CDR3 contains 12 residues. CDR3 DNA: TGTGCCAGCAGTTACGGCCCCATTGAAGCTTTCTTT. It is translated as CASSYGPIEAFF.

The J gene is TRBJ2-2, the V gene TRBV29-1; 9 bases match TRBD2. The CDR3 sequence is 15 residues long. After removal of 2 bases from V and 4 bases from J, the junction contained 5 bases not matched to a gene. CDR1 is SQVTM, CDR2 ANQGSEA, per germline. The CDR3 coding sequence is TGCAGCGTTGAATTTCCTAGCGGGATCACCGGGGAGCTGTTTTTT. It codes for CSVEFPSGITGELFF.

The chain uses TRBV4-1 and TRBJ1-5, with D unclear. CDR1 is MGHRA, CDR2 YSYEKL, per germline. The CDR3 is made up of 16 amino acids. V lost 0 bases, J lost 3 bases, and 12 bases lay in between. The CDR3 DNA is TGCGCCAGCAGCCAAGATTTTCCCGGGCTCAATCAGCCCCAGCATTTT. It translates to CASSQDFPGLNQPQHF.

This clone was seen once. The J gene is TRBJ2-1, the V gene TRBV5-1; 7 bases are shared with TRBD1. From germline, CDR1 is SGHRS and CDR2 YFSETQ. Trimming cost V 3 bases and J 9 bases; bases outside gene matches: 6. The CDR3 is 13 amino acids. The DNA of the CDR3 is TGCGCCAGCAGCTGGGGGACAGTGGGTGAGCAGTTCTTC. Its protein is CASSWGTVGEQFF.

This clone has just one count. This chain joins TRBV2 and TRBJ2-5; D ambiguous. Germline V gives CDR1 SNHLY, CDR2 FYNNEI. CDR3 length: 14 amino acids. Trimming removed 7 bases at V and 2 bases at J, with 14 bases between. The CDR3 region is CASTERQAQETQYF. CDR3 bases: TGTGCCAGCACAGAAAGGCAGGCTCAAGAGACCCAGTACTTC. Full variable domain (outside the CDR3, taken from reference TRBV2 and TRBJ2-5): EPEVTQTPSHQVTQMGQEVILRCVPISNHLYFYWYRQILGQKVEFLVSFYNNEISEKSEIFDDQFSVERPDGSNFTLKIRSTKLEDSAMYFCASTERQAQETQYFGPGTRLLVL.

The chain's CDR3 is CASSLPGGTDTQYF. The CDR3 coding sequence is TGTGCCAGCAGTTTACCGGGGGGCACAGATACGCAGTATTTT. This sequence joins TRBV28 and TRBJ2-3, with D tentatively TRBD2 (6 bases). Germline assignment: CDR1 MDHEN and CDR2 SYDVKM. V was shortened by 2 bases and J by 1 base, with 7 bases between the two germline ends. The CDR3 is 14 residues long.

CDR3 sequence reads: CASSIQDRGHGYTF. The CDR3 DNA is TGTGCCAGTAGTATACAAGACAGGGGGCATGGCTACACCTTC. The rearrangement links TRBV19 to TRBJ1-2, with 10 bases identical to TRBD1. The CDR3 is 14 amino acids. V was clipped by 2 bases and J by 6 bases; unmatched bases: 3. In germline, CDR1 is LNHDA, CDR2 SQIVND (reference sequence). The entire variable domain, with the rest obtained from reference TRBV19 and TRBJ1-2, is as follows: DGGITQSPKYLFRKEGQNVTLSCEQNLNHDAMYWYRQDPGQGLRLIYYSQIVNDFQKGDIAEGYSVSREKKESFPLTVTSAQKNPTAFYLCASSIQDRGHGYTFGSGTRLTVV.

The CDR3 DNA follows: TGTGCCAGCAACCCCGGGGCGGGACAAACCCTCACAGATACGCAGTATTTT. It yields the protein CASNPGAGQTLTDTQYF. V and J are TRBV4-2 and TRBJ2-3; D may match TRBD1 or TRBD2 (6 bases each). The CDR3 extends over 17 amino acids. V dropped 7 bases and J dropped 2 bases, with 22 bases sitting between them. Germline loops: CDR1 LGHNA, CDR2 YNFKEQ.

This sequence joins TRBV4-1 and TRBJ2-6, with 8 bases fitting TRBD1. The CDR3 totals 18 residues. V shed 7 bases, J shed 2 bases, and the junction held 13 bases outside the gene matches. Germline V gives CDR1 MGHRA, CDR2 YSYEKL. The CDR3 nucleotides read TGCGCCAGCACCCGTACCTACAGGGGGACCCCTGGGGCCAACGTCCTGACTTTC. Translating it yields CASTRTYRGTPGANVLTF.

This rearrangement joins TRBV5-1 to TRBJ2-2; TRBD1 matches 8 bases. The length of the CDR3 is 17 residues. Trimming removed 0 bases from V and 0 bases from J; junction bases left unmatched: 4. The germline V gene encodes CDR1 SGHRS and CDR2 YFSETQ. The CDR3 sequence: CASSLVGQGTNTGELFF. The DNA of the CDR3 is TGCGCCAGCAGCTTGGTAGGACAGGGAACGAACACCGGGGAGCTGTTTTTT.

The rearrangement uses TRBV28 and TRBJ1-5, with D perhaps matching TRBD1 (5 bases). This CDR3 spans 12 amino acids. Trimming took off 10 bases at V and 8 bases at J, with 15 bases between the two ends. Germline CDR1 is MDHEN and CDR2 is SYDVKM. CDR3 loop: CATRGTGEPQHF. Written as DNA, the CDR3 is TGTGCCACCCGGGGGACGGGTGAGCCCCAGCATTTT.

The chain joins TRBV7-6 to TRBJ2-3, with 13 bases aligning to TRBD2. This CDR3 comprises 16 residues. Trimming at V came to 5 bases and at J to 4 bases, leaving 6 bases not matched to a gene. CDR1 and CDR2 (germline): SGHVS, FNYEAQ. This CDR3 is CASSRYGLAGADTQYF. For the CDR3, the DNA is TGTGCCAGCAGCCGCTACGGACTAGCGGGAGCAGATACGCAGTATTTT.